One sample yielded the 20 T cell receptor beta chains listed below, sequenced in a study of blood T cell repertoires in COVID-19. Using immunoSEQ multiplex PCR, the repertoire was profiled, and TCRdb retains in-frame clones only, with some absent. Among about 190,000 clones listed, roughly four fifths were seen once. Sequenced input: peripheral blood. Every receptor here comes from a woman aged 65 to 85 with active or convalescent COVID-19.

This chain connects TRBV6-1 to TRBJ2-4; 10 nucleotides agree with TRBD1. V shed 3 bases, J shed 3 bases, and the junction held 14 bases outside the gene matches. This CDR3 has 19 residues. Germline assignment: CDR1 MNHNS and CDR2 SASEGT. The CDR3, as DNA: TGTGCCAGCAGTGACCCGGGGACAGGGGCACCCCTTGGCAAAAACATTCAGTACTTC. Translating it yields CASSDPGTGAPLGKNIQYF.

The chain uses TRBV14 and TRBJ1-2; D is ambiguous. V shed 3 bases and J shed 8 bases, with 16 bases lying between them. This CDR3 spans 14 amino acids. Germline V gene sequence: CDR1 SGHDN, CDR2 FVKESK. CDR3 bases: TGTGCCAGCAGCCAGACGGGGTTCACGGTCGGCTACACCTTC. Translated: CASSQTGFTVGYTF.

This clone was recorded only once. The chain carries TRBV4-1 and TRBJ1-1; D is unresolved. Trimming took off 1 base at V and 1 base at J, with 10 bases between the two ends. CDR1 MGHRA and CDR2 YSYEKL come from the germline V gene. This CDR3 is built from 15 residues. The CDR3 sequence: CASSQVGGGNTEAFF. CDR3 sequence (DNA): TGCGCCAGCAGCCAAGTGGGCGGAGGGAACACTGAAGCTTTCTTT.

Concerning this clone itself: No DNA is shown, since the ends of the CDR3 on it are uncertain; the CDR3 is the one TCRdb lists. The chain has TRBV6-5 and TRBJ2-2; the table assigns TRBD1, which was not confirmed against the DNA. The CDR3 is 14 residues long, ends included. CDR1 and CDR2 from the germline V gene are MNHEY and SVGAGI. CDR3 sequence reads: CASSYFQVSGELFF.

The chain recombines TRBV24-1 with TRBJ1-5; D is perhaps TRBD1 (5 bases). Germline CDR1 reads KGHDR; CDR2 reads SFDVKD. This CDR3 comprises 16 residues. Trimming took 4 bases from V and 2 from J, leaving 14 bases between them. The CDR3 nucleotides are TGTGCCACCAGTGACCCTGGGAGGGGTGGCAATCAGCCCCAGCATTTT. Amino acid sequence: CATSDPGRGGNQPQHF.

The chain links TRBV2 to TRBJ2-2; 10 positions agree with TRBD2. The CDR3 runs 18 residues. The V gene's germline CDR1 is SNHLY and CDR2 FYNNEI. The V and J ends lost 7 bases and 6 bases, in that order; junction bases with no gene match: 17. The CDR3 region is CASIRGSLAGVSAGELFF. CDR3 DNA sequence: TGTGCCAGCATTCGAGGGAGTCTAGCGGGAGTTTCCGCCGGGGAGCTGTTTTTT.

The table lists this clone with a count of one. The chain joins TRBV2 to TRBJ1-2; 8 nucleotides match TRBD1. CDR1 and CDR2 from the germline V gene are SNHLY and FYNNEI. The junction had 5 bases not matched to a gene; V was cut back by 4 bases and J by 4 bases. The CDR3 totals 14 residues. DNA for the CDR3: TGTGCCAGCAGTGGGGATACAGGGGGCTATGGCTACACCTTC. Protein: CASSGDTGGYGYTF.

CDR3 region: CASSFGLAAQETQYF. In DNA form, the CDR3 reads TGCGCCAGCAGCTTCGGACTAGCGGCCCAAGAGACCCAGTACTTC. The chain uses TRBV5-1 and TRBJ2-5; TRBD2 matches 10 bases. V shed 2 bases, J shed 1 base, and the junction held 2 bases outside the gene matches. The CDR3 covers 15 residues. CDR1 SGHRS and CDR2 YFSETQ come from the germline V gene.

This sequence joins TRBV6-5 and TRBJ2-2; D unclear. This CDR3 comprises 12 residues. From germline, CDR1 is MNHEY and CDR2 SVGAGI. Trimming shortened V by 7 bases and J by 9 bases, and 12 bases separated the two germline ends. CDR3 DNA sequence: TGTGCCAGCACAACACAGTCCTGGGAGCTGTTTTTT. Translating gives CASTTQSWELFF.

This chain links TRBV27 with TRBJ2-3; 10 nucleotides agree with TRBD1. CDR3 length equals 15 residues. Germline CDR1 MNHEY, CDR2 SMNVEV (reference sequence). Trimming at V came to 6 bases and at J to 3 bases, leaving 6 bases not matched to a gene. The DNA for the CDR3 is TGTGCCAGCAGGCGGGACAGGGGTAGTACAGATACGCAGTATTTT. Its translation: CASRRDRGSTDTQYF.

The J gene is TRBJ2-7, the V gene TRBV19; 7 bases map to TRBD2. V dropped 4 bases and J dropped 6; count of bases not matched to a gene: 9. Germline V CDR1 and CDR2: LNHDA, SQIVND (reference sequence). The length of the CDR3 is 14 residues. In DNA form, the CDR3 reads TGTGCCAGTAGTACCCCCGGGGGGTACCGCGAGCAGTACTTC. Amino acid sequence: CASSTPGGYREQYF.

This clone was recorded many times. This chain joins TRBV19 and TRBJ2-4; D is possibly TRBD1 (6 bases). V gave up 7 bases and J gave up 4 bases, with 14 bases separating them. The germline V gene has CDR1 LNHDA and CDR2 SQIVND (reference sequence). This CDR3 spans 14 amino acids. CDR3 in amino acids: CASTYGRGKNIQYF. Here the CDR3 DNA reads TGTGCCAGTACCTATGGCAGGGGTAAAAACATTCAGTACTTC. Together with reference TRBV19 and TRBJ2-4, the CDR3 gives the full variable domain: DGGITQSPKYLFRKEGQNVTLSCEQNLNHDAMYWYRQDPGQGLRLIYYSQIVNDFQKGDIAEGYSVSREKKESFPLTVTSAQKNPTAFYLCASTYGRGKNIQYFGAGTRLSVL.

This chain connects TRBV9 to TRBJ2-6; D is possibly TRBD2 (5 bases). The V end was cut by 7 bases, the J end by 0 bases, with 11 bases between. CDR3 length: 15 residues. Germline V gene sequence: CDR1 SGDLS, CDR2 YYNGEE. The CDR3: CASQDGLSGANVLTF. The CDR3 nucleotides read TGTGCCAGCCAAGACGGACTCTCTGGGGCCAACGTCCTGACTTTC.

Here the CDR3 reads CASSVDGRVGVETQYF. The CDR3, as DNA: TGTGCCAGCAGCGTAGACGGGAGGGTCGGAGTAGAGACCCAGTACTTC. V gene TRBV9 combines with J gene TRBJ2-5; 8 bases are a match to TRBD2. The CDR3 loop spans 16 amino acids. V was clipped by 0 bases and J by 4 bases; unmatched bases: 8. CDR1 and CDR2 from the germline V gene are SGDLS and YYNGEE.

CDR3 protein: CASSTRTPPYEQYF. The CDR3 DNA reads as TGCGCCAGCAGCACCCGGACACCGCCCTACGAGCAGTACTTC. This chain connects TRBV5-1 to TRBJ2-7; TRBD1 might be the D (5 bases). This CDR3 has 14 amino acids. The V and J ends lost 4 bases and 2 bases respectively, with 13 bases between them. Per the germline V gene, CDR1 is SGHRS and CDR2 is YFSETQ.

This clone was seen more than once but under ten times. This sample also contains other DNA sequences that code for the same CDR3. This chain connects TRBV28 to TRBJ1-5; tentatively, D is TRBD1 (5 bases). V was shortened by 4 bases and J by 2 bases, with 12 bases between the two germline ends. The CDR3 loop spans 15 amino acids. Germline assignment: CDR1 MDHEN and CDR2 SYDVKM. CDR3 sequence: CASSYGGGGNQPQHF. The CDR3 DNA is TGTGCCAGCAGTTATGGGGGAGGGGGCAATCAGCCCCAGCATTTT. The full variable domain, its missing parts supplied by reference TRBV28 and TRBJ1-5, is DVKVTQSSRYLVKRTGEKVFLECVQDMDHENMFWYRQDPGLGLRLIYFSYDVKMKEKGDIPEGYSVSREKKERFSLILESASTNQTSMYLCASSYGGGGNQPQHFGDGTRLSIL.

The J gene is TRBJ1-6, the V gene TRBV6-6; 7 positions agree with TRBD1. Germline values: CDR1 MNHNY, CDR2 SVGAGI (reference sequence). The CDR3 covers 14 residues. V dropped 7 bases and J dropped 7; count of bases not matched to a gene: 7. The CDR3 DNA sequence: TGTGCCAGCACTAGAACAGGGGAAAATTCACCCCTCCACTTT. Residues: CASTRTGENSPLHF.

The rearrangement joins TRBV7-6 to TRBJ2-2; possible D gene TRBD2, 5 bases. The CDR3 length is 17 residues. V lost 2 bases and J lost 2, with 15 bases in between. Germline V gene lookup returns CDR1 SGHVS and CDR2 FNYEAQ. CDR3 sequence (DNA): TGTGCCAGCAGCTTAATGGGCGGGCAGAGTAACACCGGGGAGCTGTTTTTT. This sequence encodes CASSLMGGQSNTGELFF.

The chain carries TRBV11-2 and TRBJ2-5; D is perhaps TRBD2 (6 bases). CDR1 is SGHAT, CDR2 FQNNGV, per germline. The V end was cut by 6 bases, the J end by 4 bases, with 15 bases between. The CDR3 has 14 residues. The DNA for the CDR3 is TGTGCCAGCAGTCGGGGGATAACGAGAGAGACCCAGTACTTC. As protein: CASSRGITRETQYF. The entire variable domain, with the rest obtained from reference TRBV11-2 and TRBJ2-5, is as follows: EAGVAQSPRYKIIEKRQSVAFWCNPISGHATLYWYQQILGQGPKLLIQFQNNGVVDDSQLPKDRFSAERLKGVDSTLKIQPAKLEDSAVYLCASSRGITRETQYFGPGTRLLVL.

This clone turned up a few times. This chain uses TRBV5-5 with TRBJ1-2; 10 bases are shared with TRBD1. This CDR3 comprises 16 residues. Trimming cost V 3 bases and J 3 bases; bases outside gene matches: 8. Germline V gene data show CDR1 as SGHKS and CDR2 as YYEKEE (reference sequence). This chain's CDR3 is CASSSTSTGGDYGYTF. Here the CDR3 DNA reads TGTGCCAGCAGCTCGACGTCGACAGGGGGCGACTATGGCTACACCTTC.